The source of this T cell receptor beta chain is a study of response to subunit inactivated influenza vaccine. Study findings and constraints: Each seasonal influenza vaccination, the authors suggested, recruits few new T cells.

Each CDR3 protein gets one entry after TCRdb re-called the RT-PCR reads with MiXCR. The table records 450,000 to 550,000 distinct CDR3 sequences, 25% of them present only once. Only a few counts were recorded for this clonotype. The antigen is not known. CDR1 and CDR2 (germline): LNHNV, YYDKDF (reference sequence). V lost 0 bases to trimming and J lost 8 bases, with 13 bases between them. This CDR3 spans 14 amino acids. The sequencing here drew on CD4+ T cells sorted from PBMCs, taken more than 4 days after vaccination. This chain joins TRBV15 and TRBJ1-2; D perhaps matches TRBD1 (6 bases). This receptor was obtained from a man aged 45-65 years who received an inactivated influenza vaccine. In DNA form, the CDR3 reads TGTGCCACCAGCAGAGACTCCGGGACAAAAGGCTACACCTTC. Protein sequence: CATSRDSGTKGYTF.